This T cell receptor (beta chain) was captured in a study of T cells in Graves' hyperthyroidism and ophthalmopathy. Study-level points and caveats: Blood samples included most of the expanded thyroid clonotypes exceeding 0.001. Ophthalmopathy was predicted by the model a median of around 5.9 months ahead of onset.

Germline loops: CDR1 ENHRY, CDR2 SYGVKD. V lost 5 bases and J lost 4; bases outside the gene matches: 5. This CDR3 comprises 15 residues. The investigators amplified TCR beta CDR3 regions from RNA transcripts. HTBI primers drove first-round RT-PCR of the TCR CDR3. Using its own MiXCR run on the multiplex PCR reads, TCRdb lists one record per CDR3 protein. The top ten hold around 58% of the sample, which has approximately 300,000 distinct CDR3 sequences, about a sixth seen once. About this clonotype itself: The antigen remains unidentified.

Each ophthalmopathy patient scored at least 3 on the Clinical Activity Score and at least 4 on NOSPECS grade, with duration under 3 months. Together with thyroid ultrasound, orbital computed tomography, serum thyroxine and TRAb, clinical symptoms were used for diagnoses. The source material was blood. The origin of this receptor is a woman aged 60-75 years with Graves' ophthalmopathy. The chain joins TRBV10-3 to TRBJ2-3; 11 positions match TRBD2. CDR3 nucleotide sequence: TGTGCCATCAGTTTAGCGGGAGGGCGCGCAGATACGCAGTATTTT. Its protein is CAISLAGGRADTQYF.